The TCR beta chain under discussion was sequenced for a study of blood T cell repertoires in COVID-19. The overall study: Specimens from acute and convalescent COVID-19 originated in the United States, Italy and Spain. From T cells, B-cell-depleted T cells, or PBMCs came the material, which was cDNA or gDNA.

This CDR3 comprises 15 residues. The germline gives CDR1 GTSNPN, CDR2 SVGIG (reference sequence). The V and J ends lost 0 bases and 3 bases respectively, with 12 bases between them. Original processing methods: Amplification from reference gene primers served as the basis for estimated nucleated cell counts. The table came from immunoSEQ multiplex PCR; TCRdb's copy has only in-frame clones and leaves some out. V and J calls and clone size are copied from that table; D and trimming were computed from the DNA. The sample consists of 100,000 to 150,000 clones, around 80% of them appearing once. The sequence derives from a middle-aged man with active or convalescent COVID-19. The material sequenced was peripheral blood. The gene calls are TRBV30 and TRBJ1-5, with D unclear. The CDR3 coding sequence is TGTGCCTGGAGTGTATCGGGAGCCCCCAATCAGCCCCAGCATTTT. Residues: CAWSVSGAPNQPQHF.